This TCR beta chain was recovered during a study of cytomegalovirus exposure and HLA in healthy donors. As for the study in general: Earlier results showed roughly 120 million unique TCR beta sequences derived from roughly 180 million T cells. Study findings and constraints: A later analysis showed HLA-associated TCR beta chains outstripping equally common others in clonal expansion. Common viral pathogens seemed to be connected with several of the most significant clusters, according to a later analysis.

In regard to this clone: What it binds is not known.

Germline loops: CDR1 MNHNS, CDR2 SASEGT. The CDR3 has 16 amino acids. Trimming removed 4 bases from V and 1 base from J; junction bases left unmatched: 5. The PCR employed 60 Vbeta primers together with 13 Jbeta primers. Some clones are missing from TCRdb's copy, which holds only in-frame ones; the method was immunoSEQ multiplex PCR. The top ten hold 15% to 20% of the sample, which has approximately 76,000 clones, 73% seen once. Sequenced input: PBMCs. V gene TRBV6-1 combines with J gene TRBJ2-3, with 10 bases matching TRBD2. This receptor was obtained from a woman aged 40 to 50 in good health and CMV-seropositive. The CDR3 nucleotides are TGTGCCAGCAGTGGTTACCTAGCGGGAGGCACAGATACGCAGTATTTT. Translated: CASSGYLAGGTDTQYF.